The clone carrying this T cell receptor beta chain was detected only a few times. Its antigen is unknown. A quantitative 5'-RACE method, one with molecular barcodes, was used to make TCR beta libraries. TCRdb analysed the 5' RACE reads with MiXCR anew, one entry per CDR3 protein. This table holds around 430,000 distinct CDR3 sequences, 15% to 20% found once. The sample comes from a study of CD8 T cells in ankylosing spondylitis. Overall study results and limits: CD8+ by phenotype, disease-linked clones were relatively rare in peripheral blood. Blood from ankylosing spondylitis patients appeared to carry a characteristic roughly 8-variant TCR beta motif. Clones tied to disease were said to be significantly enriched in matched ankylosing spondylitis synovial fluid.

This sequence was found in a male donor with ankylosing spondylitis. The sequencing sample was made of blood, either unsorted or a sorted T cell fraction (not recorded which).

The CDR3 reads CASSKGLAGGTGELFF. The CDR3 DNA sequence: TGTGCCAGCAGCAAAGGACTAGCGGGGGGAACCGGGGAGCTGTTTTTT. This chain uses TRBV9 with TRBJ2-2; 14 nucleotides align to TRBD2. V dropped 4 bases and J dropped 5; count of bases not matched to a gene: 4. The CDR3 is 16 amino acids. Germline V gene lookup returns CDR1 SGDLS and CDR2 YYNGEE.